Presented here are 27 T cell receptor beta chains from one specimen sequenced in a study of blood T cell repertoires in COVID-19. Measured with immunoSEQ multiplex PCR; TCRdb has only the in-frame clones, and not every one. Here the sample spans hundreds of thousands of clones, 82% being singletons. Sequencing was performed on peripheral blood. Every receptor here comes from an elderly woman with active or convalescent COVID-19.

The chain employs TRBV28 and TRBJ1-5; maybe TRBD1 (5 bases). The length of the CDR3 is 15 residues. Germline V gene data show CDR1 as MDHEN and CDR2 as SYDVKM. V lost 6 bases to trimming and J lost 2 bases, with 14 bases between them. For the CDR3, the DNA is TGTGCCAGCAGCCTGACAGTGCGAGGCAATCAGCCCCAGCATTTT. Translation gives CASSLTVRGNQPQHF. The variable domain in full, with the rest retrieved from reference TRBV28 and TRBJ1-5, is DVKVTQSSRYLVKRTGEKVFLECVQDMDHENMFWYRQDPGLGLRLIYFSYDVKMKEKGDIPEGYSVSREKKERFSLILESASTNQTSMYLCASSLTVRGNQPQHFGDGTRLSIL.

The V call is TRBV19, the J call TRBJ2-6, with 7 nucleotides matching TRBD1. Unmatched junction bases numbered 8, after V lost 5 bases and J lost 4 bases. Germline loops: CDR1 LNHDA, CDR2 SQIVND (reference sequence). This CDR3 region has 16 residues. CDR3 loop: CASSATGRGGANVLTF. The CDR3 DNA follows: TGTGCCAGTAGTGCGACAGGGCGAGGCGGGGCCAACGTCCTGACTTTC.

This chain connects TRBV6-6 to TRBJ1-5; unclear D gene. The V and J ends lost 3 bases and 1 base respectively, with 4 bases between them. Germline CDR1 MNHNY, CDR2 SVGAGI (reference sequence). The CDR3 loop spans 13 amino acids. The CDR3 DNA is TGTGCCAGCAGTTATGGCAGCAATCAGCCCCAGCATTTT. Residues: CASSYGSNQPQHF.

This chain links TRBV28 with TRBJ1-6, with TRBD1 matching over 12 bases. With V trimmed by 1 base and J by 6 bases, 4 bases remained unmatched. Per the germline V gene, CDR1 is MDHEN and CDR2 is SYDVKM. CDR3 length: 17 residues. The CDR3 DNA reads as TGTGCCAGCAGTTTATTGGGGGGACAGGGGGCTAATTCACCCCTCCACTTT. This encodes CASSLLGGQGANSPLHF.

The chain combines TRBV28 with TRBJ1-4, with 9 bases that match TRBD1. Trimming took 6 bases from V and 0 from J; bases not matched to a gene: 5. CDR1 and CDR2 (germline): MDHEN, SYDVKM. This CDR3 spans 16 amino acids. Here the CDR3 reads CASRGTGSATNEKLFF. The DNA for the CDR3 is TGTGCCAGCAGGGGGACAGGGTCGGCAACTAATGAAAAACTGTTTTTT.

The rearrangement joins TRBV13 to TRBJ1-6; 9 positions match TRBD1. Germline CDR1 is PRHDT and CDR2 is FYEKMQ (reference sequence). J was trimmed by 7 bases and V by 5 bases; bases with no gene match: 3. The CDR3 runs 14 residues. The CDR3 sequence is CASSPDRGNSPLHF. The CDR3 bases are TGTGCCAGCAGCCCGGACAGGGGCAATTCACCCCTCCACTTT.

J is TRBJ1-1 and V is TRBV19; 9 nucleotides line up with TRBD1. The CDR3 length is 14 residues. The germline gives CDR1 LNHDA, CDR2 SQIVND (reference sequence). With 6 bases clipped from V and 4 bases from J, the junction kept 6 bases outside the gene matches. CDR3 nucleotides: TGTGCCAGTAGAAGGGGACAGGGAGCCACTGAAGCTTTCTTT. Translation: CASRRGQGATEAFF.

This chain uses TRBV5-6 with TRBJ1-5; D uncertain. Between the trimmed V and J ends, which lost 1 base and 11 bases, there was a span of 13 bases. Germline lookup yields CDR1 SGHDT and CDR2 YYEEEE. The CDR3 spans 13 residues. CDR3 loop: CASSLRLELTQHF. The CDR3 bases are TGTGCCAGCAGCTTGAGACTAGAATTGACCCAGCATTTT.

The V and J genes are TRBV5-6 and TRBJ2-1, with 16 positions matching TRBD2. The CDR3 consists of 15 residues. V was pared by 1 base and J by 15 bases, with 7 bases of the junction left unmatched. CDR1 and CDR2 from the germline V gene are SGHDT and YYEEEE. The CDR3 region is CASSLFLGTSGRVFF. CDR3 nucleotides: TGTGCCAGCAGCTTGTTCTTAGGGACTAGCGGGAGGGTGTTCTTC.

The rearrangement links TRBV5-4 to TRBJ2-1; a possible D gene is TRBD2 (5 bases). From germline, CDR1 is SGHNT and CDR2 YYREEE (reference sequence). V dropped 0 bases and J dropped 4 bases, with 11 bases sitting between them. The CDR3 extends over 15 amino acids. Here the CDR3 DNA reads TGTGCCAGCAGCTTGGGATCGGGAACGTACAATGAGCAGTTCTTC. Translated: CASSLGSGTYNEQFF. The variable domain in full, completed from reference TRBV5-4 and TRBJ2-1, reads ETGVTQSPTHLIKTRGQQVTLRCSSQSGHNTVSWYQQALGQGPQFIFQYYREEENGRGNFPPRFSGLQFPNYSSELNVNALELDDSALYLCASSLGSGTYNEQFFGPGTRLTVL.

V usage is TRBV5-1 and J usage is TRBJ2-3; 7 bases line up with TRBD1. Per germline, CDR1 SGHRS and CDR2 YFSETQ. The CDR3 has 14 residues. The V and J ends lost 5 bases and 2 bases, in that order; junction bases with no gene match: 5. The DNA for the CDR3 is TGCGCCAGCAGTGATGGACAGGACACAGATACGCAGTATTTT. This gives the protein CASSDGQDTDTQYF. The variable domain in full, with the rest retrieved from reference TRBV5-1 and TRBJ2-3, is KAGVTQTPRYLIKTRGQQVTLSCSPISGHRSVSWYQQTPGQGLQFLFEYFSETQRNKGNFPGRFSGRQFSNSRSEMNVSTLELGDSALYLCASSDGQDTDTQYFGPGTRLTVL.

The genes are TRBV19 and TRBJ2-1; 8 bases match TRBD2. The germline V gene encodes CDR1 LNHDA and CDR2 SQIVND (reference sequence). Trimming cost V 5 bases and J 5 bases; bases outside gene matches: 8. This CDR3 spans 15 amino acids. CDR3 bases: TGTGCCAGTAGTCAGAGCGGGAGTAACGACAATGAGCAGTTCTTC. Protein sequence: CASSQSGSNDNEQFF. The full variable domain, completed using reference TRBV19 and TRBJ2-1, is DGGITQSPKYLFRKEGQNVTLSCEQNLNHDAMYWYRQDPGQGLRLIYYSQIVNDFQKGDIAEGYSVSREKKESFPLTVTSAQKNPTAFYLCASSQSGSNDNEQFFGPGTRLTVL.

The chain carries TRBV9 and TRBJ1-2; D is perhaps TRBD1 (5 bases). Trimming cost V 0 bases and J 0 bases, with 12 bases left between them. CDR1 is SGDLS and CDR2 is YYNGEE in the germline V gene. This CDR3 contains 16 residues. This chain's CDR3 is CASSVEVIRANYGYTF. The CDR3 coding sequence is TGTGCCAGCAGCGTAGAGGTCATCAGGGCTAACTATGGCTACACCTTC.

The V call is TRBV28, the J call TRBJ2-5; no clear D gene. With 4 bases removed from V and 7 bases from J, the gap between germline ends came to 16 bases. Germline V gives CDR1 MDHEN, CDR2 SYDVKM. The CDR3 covers 14 residues. CDR3 in DNA: TGTGCCAGCAGTTCTTCAAACTCCCTCGGGACCCAGTACTTC. It codes for CASSSSNSLGTQYF.

The chain joins TRBV6-5 to TRBJ1-6; D is possibly TRBD1 (6 bases). From germline, CDR1 is MNHEY and CDR2 SVGAGI. Trimming stripped 4 bases from V and 9 bases from J, with 13 bases between. The CDR3 loop spans 14 amino acids. The CDR3 DNA follows: TGTGCCAGCAGTTGGCAGGGGACAACTTCACCCCTCCACTTT. This sequence encodes CASSWQGTTSPLHF.

The genes are TRBV5-4 and TRBJ1-5, with D possibly TRBD1 on 5 matching bases. The CDR3 runs 14 residues. The V and J ends lost 0 bases and 11 bases respectively, with 15 bases between them. In germline, CDR1 is SGHNT, CDR2 YYREEE (reference sequence). Here the CDR3 reads CASSLEGLPRTQHF. In DNA form, the CDR3 reads TGTGCCAGCAGCTTGGAGGGGCTCCCCCGGACCCAGCATTTT.

V is TRBV20-1 and J is TRBJ1-2, with D possibly matching TRBD1 (5 bases). The germline V gene has CDR1 DFQATT and CDR2 SNEGSKA (reference sequence). The CDR3 is 14 residues long. Trimming stripped 3 bases from V and 5 bases from J, with 16 bases between. The CDR3 sequence is CSASAQGWVYGYTF. For the CDR3, the DNA is TGCAGTGCTAGTGCTCAGGGATGGGTTTATGGCTACACCTTC.

The V gene is TRBV10-3, the J gene TRBJ2-7; maybe TRBD1 (5 bases). In germline, CDR1 is ENHRY, CDR2 SYGVKD. The CDR3 spans 13 residues. V was cut by 2 bases and J by 2 bases, with 7 bases left in between. In DNA, the CDR3 is TGTGCCATCAGTGAGGACAGACCCTACGAGCAGTACTTC. Translation: CAISEDRPYEQYF.

This clone came up a few times. The rearrangement uses TRBV4-1 and TRBJ1-3, with a possible D match to TRBD1 (6 bases). Germline CDR1 and CDR2: MGHRA and YSYEKL. The CDR3 covers 17 residues. Deletions cut 4 bases from V and 0 bases from J, with 16 bases between. In DNA, the CDR3 is TGCGCCAGCAGCCTAAGCCGGGACATAAGCTCTGGAAACACCATATATTTT. Its protein is CASSLSRDISSGNTIYF.

The chain is built from TRBV18 and TRBJ1-4; no reliable D call. Germline V lookup: CDR1 KGHSH, CDR2 LQKENI. The V gene lost 3 bases and the J gene lost 0 bases, with 5 bases spanning the gap. The CDR3 contains 14 residues. The CDR3 reads CASSPPSTNEKLFF. CDR3 bases: TGTGCCAGCTCACCTCCCTCAACTAATGAAAAACTGTTTTTT.

This chain uses TRBV13 with TRBJ1-5, with 7 bases identical to TRBD1. V lost 2 bases, J lost 9 bases, and 13 bases stayed unmatched. Germline CDR1 is PRHDT and CDR2 is FYEKMQ (reference sequence). CDR3 length: 16 residues. CDR3 coding DNA: TGTGCCAGCAGCTTAAAAGGGACAGCCAGTGGGGGGCCCCAGCATTTT. Its translation: CASSLKGTASGGPQHF.

V gene TRBV24-1 combines with J gene TRBJ2-1, with a weak D call TRBD2 (6 bases). This CDR3 contains 17 residues. Per germline, CDR1 KGHDR and CDR2 SFDVKD. Trimming took 1 base from V and 0 from J, leaving 12 bases between them. CDR3 DNA: TGTGCCACCAGTGATTTTTCCCGGGACTTCTCCTACAATGAGCAGTTCTTC. This codes for CATSDFSRDFSYNEQFF.

V gene TRBV12-3 or TRBV12-4 combines with J gene TRBJ2-2; 7 bases align to TRBD1. The V and J ends lost 5 bases and 7 bases, in that order; junction bases with no gene match: 4. The CDR3 spans 13 residues. CDR3 nucleotides: TGTGCCAGCAGTGCCAGGGGGTACGGGGAGCTGTTTTTT. Protein sequence: CASSARGYGELFF.

This chain links TRBV30 with TRBJ2-7; D may be TRBD1 (6 bases). The CDR3 contains 12 residues. The ends were cut back, 5 bases at V and 3 bases at J, with 11 bases in the middle. In germline, CDR1 is GTSNPN, CDR2 SVGIG (reference sequence). The CDR3, as DNA: TGTGCCTGGGGACAGTTTGGCTACGAGCAGTACTTC. Translation gives CAWGQFGYEQYF.

This clone was observed a single time. The gene calls are TRBV7-2 and TRBJ1-5; D is possibly TRBD1 (6 bases). This CDR3 comprises 16 residues. V was shortened by 5 bases and J by 1 base, with 15 bases between the two germline ends. Germline V gene sequence: CDR1 SGHTA, CDR2 FQGNSA. For the CDR3, the DNA is TGTGCCAGCAGCACTACGGGACACCGAAGCAATCAGCCCCAGCATTTT. Translation: CASSTTGHRSNQPQHF.

This clone was counted once. This rearrangement joins TRBV5-1 to TRBJ2-5; perhaps TRBD2 as D (5 bases). Trimming left V 3 bases short and J 5 bases short, with 11 bases between. The CDR3 is 13 residues long. CDR1 is SGHRS, CDR2 YFSETQ, per germline. The CDR3 DNA reads as TGCGCCAGCAGCTCCGGGGTCCCGGAGACCCAGTACTTC. Protein product: CASSSGVPETQYF.

This clone turned up a few times. The V gene is TRBV5-6, the J gene TRBJ1-4, with 9 positions matching TRBD1. The CDR3 spans 14 residues. The V gene end was trimmed by 6 bases and the J gene end by 5 bases; junction bases not matched to a gene: 5. Germline CDR1 is SGHDT and CDR2 is YYEEEE. The CDR3 region is CASTKGQGNEKLFF. For the CDR3, the DNA is TGTGCCAGCACCAAGGGACAGGGAAATGAAAAACTGTTTTTT.